This T cell receptor beta chain was found in a study of blood T cell repertoires in COVID-19. Across the whole study: Specimens from acute and convalescent COVID-19 originated in the United States, Italy and Spain. The analysed material was cDNA or gDNA that came from T cells, B-cell-depleted T cells, or PBMCs.

V was pared by 0 bases and J by 5 bases, with 8 bases between. The CDR3 loop spans 15 amino acids. From germline, CDR1 is SGHVS and CDR2 FNYEAQ. Per the original data handling: Amplification from reference gene primers served as the basis for estimated nucleated cell counts. The protocol was immunoSEQ multiplex PCR, while the TCRdb copy is restricted to in-frame clones and leaves out a portion. That table is the source of V, J and clone size, and D and trimming were worked out from the DNA. The sample carries about 230,000 clones, 70% to 90% recorded once. The chain is built from TRBV7-6 and TRBJ1-6; no clear D. Sequencing was performed on peripheral blood. The clonotype originates from a man aged 35 to 55 with acute or convalescent COVID-19. The CDR3 sequence: CASSLAHPDNSPLHF. CDR3 sequence (DNA): TGTGCCAGCAGCTTAGCGCATCCAGATAATTCACCCCTCCACTTT.